This T cell receptor (beta chain) was obtained from a study of T cell changes during pregnancy in multiple sclerosis. Profiled with immunoSEQ multiplex PCR; TCRdb holds only in-frame clones, not every one. The sample shows approximately 79,000 clones, around 93% of them seen only once. This CDR3 is built from 13 residues. Looked up from germline, CDR1 is SNHLY and CDR2 is FYNNEI. The V gene lost 8 bases and the J gene lost 2 bases, with 13 bases spanning the gap. The chain has TRBV2 and TRBJ2-7, with D uncertain. This clonotype originated in a female donor in good health, enrolled as a control in a pregnancy study. Sequencing used peripheral blood, obtained in the second trimester of pregnancy. Here the CDR3 reads CASPNLVTYEQYF. The CDR3 coding sequence is TGTGCCAGCCCTAATTTGGTAACCTACGAGCAGTACTTC.